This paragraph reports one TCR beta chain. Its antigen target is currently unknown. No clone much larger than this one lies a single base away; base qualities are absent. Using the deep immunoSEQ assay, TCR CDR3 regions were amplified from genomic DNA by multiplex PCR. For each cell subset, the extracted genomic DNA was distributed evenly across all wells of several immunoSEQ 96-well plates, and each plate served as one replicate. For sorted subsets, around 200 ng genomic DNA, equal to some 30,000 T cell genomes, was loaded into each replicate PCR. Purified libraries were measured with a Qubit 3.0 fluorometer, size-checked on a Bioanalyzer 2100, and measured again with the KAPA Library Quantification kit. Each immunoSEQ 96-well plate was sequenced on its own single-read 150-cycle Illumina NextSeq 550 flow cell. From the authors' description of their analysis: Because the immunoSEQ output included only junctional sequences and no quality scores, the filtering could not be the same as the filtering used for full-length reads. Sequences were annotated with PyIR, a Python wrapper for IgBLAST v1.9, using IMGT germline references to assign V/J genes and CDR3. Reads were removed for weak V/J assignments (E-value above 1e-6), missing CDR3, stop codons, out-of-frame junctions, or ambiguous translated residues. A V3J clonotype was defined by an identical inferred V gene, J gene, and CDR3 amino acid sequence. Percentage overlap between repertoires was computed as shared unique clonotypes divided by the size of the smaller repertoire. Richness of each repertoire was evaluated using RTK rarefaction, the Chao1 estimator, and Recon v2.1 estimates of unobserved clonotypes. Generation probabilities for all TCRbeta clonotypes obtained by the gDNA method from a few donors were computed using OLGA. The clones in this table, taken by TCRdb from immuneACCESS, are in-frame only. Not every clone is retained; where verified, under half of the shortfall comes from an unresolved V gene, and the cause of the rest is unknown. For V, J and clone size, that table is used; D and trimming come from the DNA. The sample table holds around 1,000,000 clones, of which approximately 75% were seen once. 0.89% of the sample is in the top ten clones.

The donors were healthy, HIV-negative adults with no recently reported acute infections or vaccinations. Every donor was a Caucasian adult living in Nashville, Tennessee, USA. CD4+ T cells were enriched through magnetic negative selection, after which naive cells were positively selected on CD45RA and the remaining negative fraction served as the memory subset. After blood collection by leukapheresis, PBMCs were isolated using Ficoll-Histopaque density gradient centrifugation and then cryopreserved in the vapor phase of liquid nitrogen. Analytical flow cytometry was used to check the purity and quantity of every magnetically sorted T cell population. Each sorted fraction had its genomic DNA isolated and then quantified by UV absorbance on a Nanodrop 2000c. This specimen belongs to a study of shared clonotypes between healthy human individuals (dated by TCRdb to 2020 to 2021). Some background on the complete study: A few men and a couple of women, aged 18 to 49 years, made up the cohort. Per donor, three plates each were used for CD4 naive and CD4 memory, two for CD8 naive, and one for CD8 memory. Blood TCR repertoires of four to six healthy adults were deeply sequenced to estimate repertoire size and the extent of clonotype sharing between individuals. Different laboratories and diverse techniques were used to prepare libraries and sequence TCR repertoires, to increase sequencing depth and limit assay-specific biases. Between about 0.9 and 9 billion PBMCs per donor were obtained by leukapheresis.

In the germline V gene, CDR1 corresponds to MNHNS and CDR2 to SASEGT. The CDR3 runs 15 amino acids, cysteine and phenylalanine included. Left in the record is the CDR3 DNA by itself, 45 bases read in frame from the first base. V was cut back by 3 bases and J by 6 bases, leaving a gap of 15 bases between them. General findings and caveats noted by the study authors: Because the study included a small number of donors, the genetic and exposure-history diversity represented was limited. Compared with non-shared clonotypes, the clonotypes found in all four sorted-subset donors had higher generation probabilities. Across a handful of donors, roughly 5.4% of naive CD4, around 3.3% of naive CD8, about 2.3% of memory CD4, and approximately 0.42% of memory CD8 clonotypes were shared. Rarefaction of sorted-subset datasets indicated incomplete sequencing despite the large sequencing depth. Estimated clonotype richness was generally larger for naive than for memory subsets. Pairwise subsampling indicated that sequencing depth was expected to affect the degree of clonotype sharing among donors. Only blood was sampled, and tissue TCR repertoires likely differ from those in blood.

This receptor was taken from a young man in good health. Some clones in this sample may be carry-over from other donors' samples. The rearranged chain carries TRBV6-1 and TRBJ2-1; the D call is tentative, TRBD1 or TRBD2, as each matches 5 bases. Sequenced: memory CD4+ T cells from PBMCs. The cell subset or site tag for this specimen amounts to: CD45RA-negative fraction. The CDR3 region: CASSDGASWINEQFF. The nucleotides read TGTGCCAGCAGTGACGGGGCTAGCTGGATCAATGAGCAGTTCTTC.